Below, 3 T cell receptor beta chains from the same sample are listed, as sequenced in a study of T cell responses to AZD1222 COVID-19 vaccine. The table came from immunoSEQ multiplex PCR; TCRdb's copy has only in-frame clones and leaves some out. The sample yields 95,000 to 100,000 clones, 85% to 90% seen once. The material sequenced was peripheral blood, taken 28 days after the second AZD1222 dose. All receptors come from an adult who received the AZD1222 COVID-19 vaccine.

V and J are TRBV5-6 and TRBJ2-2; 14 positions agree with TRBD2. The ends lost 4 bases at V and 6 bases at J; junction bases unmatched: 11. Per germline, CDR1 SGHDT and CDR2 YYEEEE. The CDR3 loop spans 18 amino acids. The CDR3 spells CASSLLGLAGDLAGELFF. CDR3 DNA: TGTGCCAGCAGCCTTTTGGGACTAGCGGGAGATTTGGCCGGGGAGCTGTTTTTT.

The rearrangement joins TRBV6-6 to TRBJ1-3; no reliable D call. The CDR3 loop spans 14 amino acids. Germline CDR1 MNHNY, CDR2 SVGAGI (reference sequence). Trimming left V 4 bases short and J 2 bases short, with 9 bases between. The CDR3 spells CASSSRTAGNTIYF. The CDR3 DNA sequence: TGTGCCAGCAGTTCCCGGACGGCTGGAAACACCATATATTTT.

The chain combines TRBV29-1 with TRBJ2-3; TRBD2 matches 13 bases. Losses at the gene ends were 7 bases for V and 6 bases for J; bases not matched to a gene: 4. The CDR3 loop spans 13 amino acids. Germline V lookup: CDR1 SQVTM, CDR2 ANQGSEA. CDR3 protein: CSARLAGGDTQYF. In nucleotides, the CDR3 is TGCAGCGCCCGACTAGCGGGAGGTGATACGCAGTATTTT.